The sequence of this T cell receptor (beta chain) was determined in a study of blood T cell repertoires in COVID-19. Study-level information: Whether acute or convalescent, the COVID-19 samples came from the United States, Italy and Spain. PBMCs, B-cell-depleted T cells, or T cells provided the cDNA or gDNA that made up the material.

Germline V CDR1 and CDR2: LGHDT, YNNKEL (reference sequence). This CDR3 has 15 amino acids. Trimming pared 4 bases from V and 4 bases from J, leaving 14 bases between. Repertoires were generated with immunoSEQ multiplex PCR, while TCRdb's copy carries only in-frame clones and drops some. The profile covers over 100,000 clones, with about 84% appearing a single time and 12% taken by the ten largest. Sequencing used peripheral blood. The receptor comes from a woman aged 55-75 years with acute or convalescent COVID-19. The V gene is TRBV3-1 (or the pseudogene TRBV3-2), the J gene TRBJ1-5, with D tentatively TRBD1 (6 bases). In nucleotides, the CDR3 is TGTGCCAGCAGCCGGGGACCAGGACAGAATCAGCCCCAGCATTTT. It encodes CASSRGPGQNQPQHF.